This TCR beta chain was identified in a study of memory CD4+ T cells and cytomegalovirus serostatus. Sequencing was performed with immunoSEQ multiplex PCR; in TCRdb, only in-frame clones are kept and a portion is missing. The sample has 50,000 or so clones, around 80% seen once; the top ten hold roughly 1.7%. V lost 5 bases and J lost 2, with 13 bases in between. The germline gives CDR1 MDHEN, CDR2 SYDVKM. The CDR3 length is 15 residues. Single viable CD3+CD4+CD8-CD45RO+ cells were sorted as the memory CD4+ T cells. Serum IgG to CMV pp150, pp28, p38 and p52 defined serostatus. Positive selection with CD4 microbeads enriched total CD4+ T cells.

The rearrangement links TRBV28 to TRBJ2-1, with a weak D call TRBD2 (6 bases). This TCR came from an adult in good health and CMV-seronegative. Input material: memory CD4+ T cells from blood. The CDR3 coding sequence is TGTGCCAGCAGTCGGCGGCGGGGCGCCTACAATGAGCAGTTCTTC. Its protein product is CASSRRRGAYNEQFF.